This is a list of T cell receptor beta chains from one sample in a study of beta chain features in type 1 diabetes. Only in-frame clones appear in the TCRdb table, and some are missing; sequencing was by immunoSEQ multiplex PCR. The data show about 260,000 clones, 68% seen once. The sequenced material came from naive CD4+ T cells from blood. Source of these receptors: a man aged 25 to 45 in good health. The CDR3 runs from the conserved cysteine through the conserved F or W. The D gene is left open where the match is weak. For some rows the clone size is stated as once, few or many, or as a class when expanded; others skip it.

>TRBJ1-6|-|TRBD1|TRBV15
TGTGCCACCAGCAGGGGGGACAGATATAATTCACCCCTCCACTTT
CATSRGDRYNSPLHF
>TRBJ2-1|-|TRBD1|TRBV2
TGTGCCAGCAGTGGGGACAGGGGCCCCTACAATGAGCAGTTCTTC
CASSGDRGPYNEQFF
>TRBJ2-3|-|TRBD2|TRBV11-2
TGTGCCAGCAGCTCGGGACTAGCAACAGATACGCAGTATTTT
CASSSGLATDTQYF
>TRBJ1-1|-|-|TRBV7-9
TGTGCCAGCAGCCCAACAGGGAACACTGAAGCTTTCTTT
CASSPTGNTEAFF
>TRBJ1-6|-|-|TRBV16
TGTGCCAGCAGCCAAGGGAAGGGGCCTAATTCACCCCTCCACTTT
CASSQGKGPNSPLHF
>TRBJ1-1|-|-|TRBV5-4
TGTGCCAGCAGCCTCCGGGGCGCTGAGACTTTCTTT
CASSLRGAETFF
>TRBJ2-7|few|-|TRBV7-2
TGTGCCAGCAGCGGCCGAAGTGTCCGCGGCTCCTACGAGCAGTACTTC
CASSGRSVRGSYEQYF
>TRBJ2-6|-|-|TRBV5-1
TGCGCCAGCAGCTTGGACAGGGTTGGGGCCAACGTCCTGACTTTC
CASSLDRVGANVLTF
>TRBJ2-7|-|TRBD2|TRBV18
TGTGCCAGCTCACCACGGACTAGCGGGAGTGGCGAGCAGTACTTC
CASSPRTSGSGEQYF
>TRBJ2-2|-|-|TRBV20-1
TGCAGTGCTAGAGTGACCGGGGAGCTGTTTTTT
CSARVTGELFF
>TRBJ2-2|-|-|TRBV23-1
TGCGCCAGCAGTCATAAGGGACGGCCCCCCGGGACGGGGAACACCGGGGAGCTGTTTTTT
CASSHKGRPPGTGNTGELFF